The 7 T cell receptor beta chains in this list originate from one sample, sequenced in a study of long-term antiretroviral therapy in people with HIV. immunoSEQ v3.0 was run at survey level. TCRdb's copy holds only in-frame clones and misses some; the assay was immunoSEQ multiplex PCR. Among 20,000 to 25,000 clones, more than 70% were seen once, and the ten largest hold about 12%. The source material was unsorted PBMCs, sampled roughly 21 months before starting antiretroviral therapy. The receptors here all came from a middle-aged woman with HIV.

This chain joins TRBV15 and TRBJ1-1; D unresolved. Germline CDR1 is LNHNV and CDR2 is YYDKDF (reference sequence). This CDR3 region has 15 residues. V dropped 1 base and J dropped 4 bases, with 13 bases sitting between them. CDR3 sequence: CATSRGLSGSTEAFF. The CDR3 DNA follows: TGTGCCACCAGCAGAGGGCTTTCGGGTAGCACTGAAGCTTTCTTT.

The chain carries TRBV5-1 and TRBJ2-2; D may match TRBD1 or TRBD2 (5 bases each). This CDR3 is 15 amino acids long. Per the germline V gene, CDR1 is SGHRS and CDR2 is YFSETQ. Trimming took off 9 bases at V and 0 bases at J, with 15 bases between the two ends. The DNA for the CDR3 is TGCGCCACCGGAGGTCCCAGGGCGAACACCGGGGAGCTGTTTTTT. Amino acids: CATGGPRANTGELFF.

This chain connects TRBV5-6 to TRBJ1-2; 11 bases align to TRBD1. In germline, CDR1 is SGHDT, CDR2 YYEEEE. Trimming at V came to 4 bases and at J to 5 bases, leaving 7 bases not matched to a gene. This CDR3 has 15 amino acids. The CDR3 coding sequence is TGTGCCAGCAGCCCCGGGACAGGGGGTAAATATGGCTACACCTTC. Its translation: CASSPGTGGKYGYTF.

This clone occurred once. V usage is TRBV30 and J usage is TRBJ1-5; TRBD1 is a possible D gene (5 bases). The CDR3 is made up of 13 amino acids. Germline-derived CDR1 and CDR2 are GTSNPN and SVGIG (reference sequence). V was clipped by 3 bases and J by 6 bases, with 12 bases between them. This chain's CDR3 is CAWSQGWGQPQHF. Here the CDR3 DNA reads TGTGCCTGGAGCCAGGGATGGGGTCAGCCCCAGCATTTT.

This CDR3 reads CASSLYGQGSAEAFF. Written as DNA, the CDR3 is TGTGCCAGCAGTTTATACGGACAGGGGAGCGCTGAAGCTTTCTTT. The rearrangement uses TRBV28 and TRBJ1-1; TRBD1 matches at 9 bases. V gave up 1 base and J gave up 6 bases; unmatched junction bases: 6. CDR1 is MDHEN, CDR2 SYDVKM, per germline. The CDR3 totals 15 residues.

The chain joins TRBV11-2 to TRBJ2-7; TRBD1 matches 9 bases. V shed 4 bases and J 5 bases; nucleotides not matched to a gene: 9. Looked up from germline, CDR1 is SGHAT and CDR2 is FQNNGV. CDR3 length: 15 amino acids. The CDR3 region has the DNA TGTGCCAGCAGCTCTCTCGGACAGGGGTGGGACGAGCAGTACTTC. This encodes CASSSLGQGWDEQYF. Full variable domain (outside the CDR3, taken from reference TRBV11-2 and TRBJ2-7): EAGVAQSPRYKIIEKRQSVAFWCNPISGHATLYWYQQILGQGPKLLIQFQNNGVVDDSQLPKDRFSAERLKGVDSTLKIQPAKLEDSAVYLCASSSLGQGWDEQYFGPGTRLTVT.

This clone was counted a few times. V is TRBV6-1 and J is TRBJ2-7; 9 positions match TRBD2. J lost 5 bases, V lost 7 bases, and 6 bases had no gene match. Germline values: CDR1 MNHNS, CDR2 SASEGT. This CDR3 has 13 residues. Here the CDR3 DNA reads TGTGCCAGCAACGTAGCGGGAGAAGACGAGCAGTACTTC. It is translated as CASNVAGEDEQYF.